A selection of T cell receptor beta chains follows, all from one sample in a study of radiation and T cells in renal cell carcinoma. Sequencing used immunoSEQ multiplex PCR; TCRdb keeps in-frame clones, though not all of them. Of almost 50,000 clones listed, 80% are singletons. The source was blood, collected from a patient whose treatment included radiotherapy and nephrectomy. These TCRs come from a woman in her seventies with renal cell carcinoma. Each CDR3 is given with its conserved first and last residue. A D gene is named only where the DNA matches it firmly. The size entry is marked missing in some rows and otherwise reads once, few, many or a size class.

j_gene: TRBJ2-7
v_gene: TRBV7-9
d_gene: -
abundance: -
CDR3aa: CASSLEVQSYEQYF
CDR3nt: TGTGCCAGCAGCTTAGAGGTCCAATCTTACGAGCAGTACTTC

j_gene: TRBJ1-1
v_gene: TRBV29-1
d_gene: -
abundance: -
CDR3aa: CSVEWGEGSEAFF
CDR3nt: TGCAGCGTTGAATGGGGGGAGGGCTCTGAAGCTTTCTTT

j_gene: TRBJ2-3
v_gene: TRBV19
d_gene: TRBD2
abundance: -
CDR3aa: CASRQLAGGTDTQYF
CDR3nt: TGTGCCAGTAGACAACTAGCGGGGGGGACAGATACGCAGTATTTT

j_gene: TRBJ2-7
v_gene: TRBV2
d_gene: TRBD2
abundance: -
CDR3aa: CASRGLAGSYEQYF
CDR3nt: TGTGCCAGCCGAGGACTAGCGGGATCCTACGAGCAGTACTTC

j_gene: TRBJ2-7
v_gene: TRBV14
d_gene: -
abundance: -
CDR3aa: CASSRLSWVQYF
CDR3nt: TGTGCCAGCAGTCGGCTGTCCTGGGTGCAGTACTTC

j_gene: TRBJ2-5
v_gene: TRBV1
d_gene: -
abundance: -
CDR3aa: CTSSQGSRGKETQYF
CDR3nt: TGCACCAGCAGCCAAGGGTCCAGAGGGAAAGAGACCCAGTACTTC

j_gene: TRBJ1-1
v_gene: TRBV5-1
d_gene: -
abundance: -
CDR3aa: CASSLEGYSNTEAFF
CDR3nt: TGCGCCAGCAGCTTGGAGGGTTATTCGAACACTGAAGCTTTCTTT

j_gene: TRBJ1-4
v_gene: TRBV15
d_gene: TRBD1
abundance: -
CDR3aa: CASSQGQGATNEKLFF
CDR3nt: TGTGCCTCATCTCAGGGGCAGGGGGCAACTAATGAAAAACTGTTTTTT

j_gene: TRBJ2-2
v_gene: TRBV6-5
d_gene: -
abundance: many
CDR3aa: CISESNTGELFF
CDR3nt: TGTATCTCCGAGTCGAACACCGGGGAGCTGTTTTTT

j_gene: TRBJ2-3
v_gene: TRBV2
d_gene: -
abundance: few
CDR3aa: CASSETPLVTDTQYF
CDR3nt: TGTGCCAGCAGTGAAACCCCCCTCGTCACAGATACGCAGTATTTT

j_gene: TRBJ1-2
v_gene: TRBV27
d_gene: -
abundance: -
CDR3aa: CASSFGVLGYGYTF
CDR3nt: TGTGCCAGCAGTTTTGGGGTACTGGGCTATGGCTACACCTTC

j_gene: TRBJ2-1
v_gene: TRBV6-5
d_gene: TRBD2
abundance: -
CDR3aa: CASRSRAGAYNEQFF
CDR3nt: TGTGCCAGCAGGTCTAGAGCGGGGGCCTACAATGAGCAGTTCTTC

j_gene: TRBJ2-3
v_gene: TRBV5-6
d_gene: TRBD2
abundance: few
CDR3aa: CASSRTGGRTDTQYF
CDR3nt: TGTGCCAGCAGTCGTACGGGAGGCCGCACAGATACGCAGTATTTT

j_gene: TRBJ2-2
v_gene: TRBV13
d_gene: -
abundance: once
CDR3aa: CASSLAGAVAGELFF
CDR3nt: TGTGCCAGCAGCTTAGCGGGGGCGGTCGCCGGGGAGCTGTTTTTT

j_gene: TRBJ2-1
v_gene: TRBV5-5
d_gene: TRBD1
abundance: -
CDR3aa: CASSFGTGNPEQFF
CDR3nt: TGTGCCAGCAGCTTTGGGACAGGTAACCCTGAGCAGTTCTTC

j_gene: TRBJ2-1
v_gene: TRBV10-3
d_gene: TRBD1
abundance: -
CDR3aa: CAIRRDRGRNEQFF
CDR3nt: TGTGCCATCAGGAGGGACAGGGGGCGGAATGAGCAGTTCTTC

j_gene: TRBJ1-2
v_gene: TRBV19
d_gene: -
abundance: -
CDR3aa: CASSTYTSGYTF
CDR3nt: TGTGCCAGTAGTACTTACACTAGCGGCTACACCTTC

j_gene: TRBJ1-4
v_gene: TRBV2
d_gene: TRBD1
abundance: -
CDR3aa: CASWGGQANEKLFF
CDR3nt: TGTGCCAGCTGGGGGGGACAGGCTAATGAAAAACTGTTTTTT

j_gene: TRBJ2-5
v_gene: TRBV5-1
d_gene: TRBD2
abundance: -
CDR3aa: CASSLGGTSTETQYF
CDR3nt: TGCGCCAGCAGCTTGGGCGGGACTAGTACCGAGACCCAGTACTTC

j_gene: TRBJ2-7
v_gene: TRBV11-1
d_gene: TRBD1
abundance: -
CDR3aa: CASSSGTGGYEQYF
CDR3nt: TGTGCCAGCAGCTCCGGGACAGGAGGATACGAGCAGTACTTC

j_gene: TRBJ2-1
v_gene: TRBV5-5
d_gene: TRBD2
abundance: once
CDR3aa: CASSLGLAGTYNEQFF
CDR3nt: TGTGCCAGCAGCTTGGGACTAGCGGGGACATACAATGAGCAGTTCTTC

j_gene: TRBJ2-3
v_gene: TRBV7-9
d_gene: TRBD2
abundance: once
CDR3aa: CASSLGTSGASTDTQYF
CDR3nt: TGTGCCAGCAGCTTAGGGACTAGCGGGGCTAGCACAGATACGCAGTATTTT

j_gene: TRBJ2-5
v_gene: TRBV7-9
d_gene: TRBD2
abundance: -
CDR3aa: CASSGSGIQETQYF
CDR3nt: TGTGCCAGCAGCGGCAGCGGGATTCAAGAGACCCAGTACTTC

j_gene: TRBJ2-3
v_gene: TRBV5-5
d_gene: -
abundance: -
CDR3aa: CASHPRQGTDTQYF
CDR3nt: TGTGCCTCCCATCCTCGACAGGGCACAGATACGCAGTATTTT

j_gene: TRBJ2-1
v_gene: TRBV5-6
d_gene: -
abundance: -
CDR3aa: CASSYEGGEVYNEQFF
CDR3nt: TGTGCCAGCAGCTATGAGGGGGGAGAGGTCTACAATGAGCAGTTCTTC

j_gene: TRBJ2-7
v_gene: TRBV2
d_gene: -
abundance: -
CDR3aa: CASSEGGSGSYEQYF
CDR3nt: TGTGCCAGCAGTGAAGGGGGTAGCGGCTCCTACGAGCAGTACTTC

j_gene: TRBJ2-7
v_gene: TRBV10-3
d_gene: TRBD2
abundance: -
CDR3aa: CATGRERSEQYF
CDR3nt: TGTGCCACGGGGCGGGAGAGATCCGAGCAGTACTTC

j_gene: TRBJ1-1
v_gene: TRBV5-1
d_gene: -
abundance: few
CDR3aa: CASSSFGRGDTEAFF
CDR3nt: TGCGCCAGCAGCAGCTTCGGAAGGGGGGACACTGAAGCTTTCTTT

j_gene: TRBJ2-6
v_gene: TRBV10-3
d_gene: TRBD1
abundance: -
CDR3aa: CATLGQGSSGANVLTF
CDR3nt: TGTGCTACTCTGGGACAGGGGAGCTCTGGGGCCAACGTCCTGACTTTC

j_gene: TRBJ2-5
v_gene: TRBV20-1
d_gene: -
abundance: -
CDR3aa: CSASQETQYF
CDR3nt: TGCAGTGCTAGTCAAGAGACCCAGTACTTC

j_gene: TRBJ1-5
v_gene: TRBV2
d_gene: -
abundance: -
CDR3aa: CASSEAFRGNQPQHF
CDR3nt: TGTGCCAGCAGTGAAGCATTTAGGGGTAATCAGCCCCAGCATTTT

j_gene: TRBJ2-7
v_gene: TRBV19
d_gene: -
abundance: -
CDR3aa: CASSIDLGTHHPHEQYF
CDR3nt: TGTGCCAGTAGTATAGATCTTGGGACTCATCACCCCCACGAGCAGTACTTC

j_gene: TRBJ1-2
v_gene: TRBV6-5
d_gene: -
abundance: -
CDR3aa: CASRLRGGYTF
CDR3nt: TGTGCCAGCAGGCTCAGGGGTGGCTACACCTTC